This T cell receptor (beta chain) stems from a study of T cells in Graves' hyperthyroidism and ophthalmopathy. The study left out patients who had uncontrolled infection, other autoimmune disease, pregnancy or lactation. The authors obtained PBMCs from about 9 ml of fresh peripheral blood. The CDR3 regions of TCR beta were amplified from RNA transcripts. The HTBI primer set served for first-round RT-PCR of the TCR CDR3. TCRdb fed the multiplex PCR reads into MiXCR, producing one record per CDR3 protein. The repertoire includes about 360,000 distinct CDR3 sequences, about 13% of them detected once, and 9.2% sits in the top ten. Trimming took 2 bases from V and 1 from J, leaving 11 bases between them. The CDR3 has 16 residues. CDR1 is KGHSH and CDR2 is LQKENI in the germline V gene.

This rearrangement joins TRBV18 to TRBJ2-2; D is possibly TRBD1 or TRBD2 (6 bases each). The sequenced material came from blood. The receptor was derived from a woman aged 18-35 years with Graves' hyperthyroidism. The CDR3 DNA sequence: TGTGCCAGCTCACCAATCGGGGGCCAGAACACCGGGGAGCTGTTTTTT. This translates into CASSPIGGQNTGELFF.